Each of the 3 T cell receptor beta chains below was sequenced from the same sample in a study of blood T cell repertoires in COVID-19. Profiling relied on immunoSEQ multiplex PCR, and the TCRdb table lists in-frame clones only, not all of them. The table includes almost 50,000 clones, 65% to 80% detected once. Sequencing used peripheral blood. The receptors derive from a man aged 70-80 years with acute or convalescent COVID-19.

The gene calls are TRBV11-3 and TRBJ1-6, with D possibly being TRBD1 (5 bases). CDR1 and CDR2 from the germline V gene are SGHNT and YENEEA. The CDR3 consists of 14 residues. V shed 5 bases and J shed 6 bases, with 11 bases lying between them. CDR3 region: CASSPRQLNSPLHF. The DNA of the CDR3 is TGTGCCAGCAGCCCAAGACAGCTTAATTCACCCCTCCACTTT.

The chain has TRBV6-1 and TRBJ1-5, with D unresolved. Germline V gives CDR1 MNHNS, CDR2 SASEGT. CDR3 length: 17 residues. V lost 2 bases and J 4 bases, leaving 18 bases between the germline ends. The CDR3: CASSELVPRRTNQPQHF. The CDR3 nucleotides read TGTGCCAGCAGTGAACTCGTCCCTCGGAGGACTAATCAGCCCCAGCATTTT.

The chain recombines TRBV2 with TRBJ2-5, with 9 nucleotides matching TRBD2. CDR3 length equals 13 residues. The ends lost 11 bases at V and 7 bases at J; junction bases unmatched: 11. Germline V gene data show CDR1 as SNHLY and CDR2 as FYNNEI. The CDR3 bases are TGTGCCTCGGGGGCGGGAGGGCCGGTGACCCAGTACTTC. Translated, it gives CASGAGGPVTQYF.